This is a list of T cell receptor beta chains from one sample in a study of early T cells in non-severe SARS-CoV-2 infection. TCRdb re-derived calls from the 5' RACE reads in MiXCR, one entry per CDR3 protein. The sample shows over 25,000 distinct CDR3 sequences, roughly 5.9% of them seen only once. Sequenced material: whole blood. These receptors all come from an adult who was a healthcare worker with PCR-confirmed SARS-CoV-2 infection or an uninfected control (not recorded which). CDR3s include the opening cysteine and the closing phenylalanine or tryptophan. Each record gives: clone size, CDR3 length, D gene, J gene, V gene, CDR3 protein, CDR3 DNA. The D gene is left open where the match is weak. Clone size is given for some rows only: seen once, a few or many times, or a class if the clone is expanded.

>many|13|-|TRBJ1-1|TRBV6-2/TRBV6-3
CASSLSPGAEAFF
TGTGCCAGCAGTCTCTCCCCGGGCGCGGAGGCTTTCTTT
>few|13|-|TRBJ2-1|TRBV27
CASSLKEGNEQFF
TGTGCCAGCAGTTTGAAGGAGGGGAATGAGCAGTTCTTC
>many|16|TRBD1|TRBJ2-5|TRBV5-1
CASRLGQGAAESTQYF
TGCGCCAGCAGACTTGGACAGGGGGCAGCCGAATCGACCCAGTACTTC
>-|15|-|TRBJ1-2|TRBV27
CASSSHQGQTYGYTF
TGTGCCAGCAGTTCGCACCAAGGACAGACCTATGGCTACACCTTC
>few|15|TRBD2|TRBJ2-3|TRBV3-1
CASRLSGMGTDTQYF
TGTGCCAGCAGGCTGAGCGGGATGGGCACAGATACGCAGTATTTT
>medium-sized|13|-|TRBJ1-2|TRBV11-2
CASSLDGNYGYTF
TGTGCCAGCAGCTTAGATGGGAACTATGGCTACACCTTC
>few|14|TRBD2|TRBJ2-1|TRBV29-1
CSVEAGGSYNEQFF
TGCAGCGTTGAAGCGGGGGGCTCCTACAATGAGCAGTTCTTC
>-|12|-|TRBJ2-1|TRBV7-2
CASSLSRNEQFF
TGTGCCAGCAGCTTAAGCCGAAATGAGCAGTTCTTC
>many|13|-|TRBJ1-5|TRBV21-1
CASSKLRNQPQHF
TGTGCCAGCAGCAAATTAAGGAATCAGCCCCAGCATTTT
>many|12|-|TRBJ1-5|TRBV3-1
CASSQRNQPQHF
TGTGCCAGCAGCCAAAGAAATCAGCCCCAGCATTTT
>-|16|-|TRBJ2-1|TRBV3-1
CASSNPYTSSYNEQFF
TGTGCCAGCAGCAATCCGTATACTAGCTCCTACAATGAGCAGTTCTTC